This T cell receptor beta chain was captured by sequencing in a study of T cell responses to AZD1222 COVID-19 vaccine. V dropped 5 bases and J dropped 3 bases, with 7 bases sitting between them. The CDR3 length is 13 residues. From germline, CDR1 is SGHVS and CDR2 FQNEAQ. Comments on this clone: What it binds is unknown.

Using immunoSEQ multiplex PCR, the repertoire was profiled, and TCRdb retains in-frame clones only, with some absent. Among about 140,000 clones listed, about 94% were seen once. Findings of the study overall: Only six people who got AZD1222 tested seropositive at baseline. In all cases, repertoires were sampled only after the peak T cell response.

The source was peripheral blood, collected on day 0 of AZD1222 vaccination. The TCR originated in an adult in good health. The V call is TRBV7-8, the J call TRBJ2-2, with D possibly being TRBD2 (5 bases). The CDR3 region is CASSRDHTGELFF. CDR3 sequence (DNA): TGTGCCAGCAGCCGGGATCACACCGGGGAGCTGTTTTTT.